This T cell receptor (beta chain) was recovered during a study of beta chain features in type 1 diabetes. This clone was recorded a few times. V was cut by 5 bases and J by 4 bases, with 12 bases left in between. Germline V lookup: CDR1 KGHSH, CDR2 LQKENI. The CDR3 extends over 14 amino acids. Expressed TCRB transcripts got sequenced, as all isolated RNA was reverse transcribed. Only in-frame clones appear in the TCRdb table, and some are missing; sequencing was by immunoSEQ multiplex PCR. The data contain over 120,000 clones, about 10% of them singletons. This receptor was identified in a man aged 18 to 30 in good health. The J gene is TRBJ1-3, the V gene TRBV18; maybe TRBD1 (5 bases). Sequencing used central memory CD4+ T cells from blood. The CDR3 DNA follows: TGTGCCAGCTCATCCCAGGGTGGAGGAAACACCATATATTTT. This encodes CASSSQGGGNTIYF. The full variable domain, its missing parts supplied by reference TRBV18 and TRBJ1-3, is NAGVMQNPRHLVRRRGQEARLRCSPMKGHSHVYWYRQLPEEGLKFMVYLQKENIIDESGMPKERFSAEFPKEGPSILRIQQVVRGDSAAYFCASSSQGGGNTIYFGEGSWLTVV.